The 8 T cell receptor beta chains presented below share a single source sample, sequenced in a study of T cells in Graves' hyperthyroidism and ophthalmopathy (dated by TCRdb to the late 2010s). Libraries were made using multiplex PCR. The sample was run on an Illumina HiSeq 2000. TCR beta CDR3 regions were amplified from RNA transcripts. The first round of RT-PCR for the TCR CDR3 was performed with the HTBI primer set and the Qiagen OneStep RT-PCR kit. TCRdb reanalyzed the raw reads on its own, using fastp at Q25 for trimming and MiXCR for clone calling, and kept in-frame beta chains. Each record represents a unique CDR3 protein, reported with the most common genes and DNA among its rows. This sample gives about 350,000 distinct CDR3 sequences in total; about a sixth of them show up just once. 15% to 18% of the sample is held by the ten biggest clonotypes. Sequencing was carried out using blood. These receptors were taken from a middle-aged woman with Graves' ophthalmopathy.

This clonotype was observed many times. The rearrangement uses TRBV30 and TRBJ2-5; TRBD1 is a possible D gene (6 bases). In germline, CDR1 is GTSNPN, CDR2 SVGIG (reference sequence). The CDR3 loop spans 12 amino acids. This CDR3 is CAWGHNKETQYF. The CDR3 DNA sequence: TGTGCGTGGGGACACAACAAAGAGACCCAGTACTTC.

At least ten counts were recorded for this clonotype. V and J are TRBV9 and TRBJ1-1; tentatively, D is TRBD1 (5 bases). The CDR3 has 13 residues. CDR1 is SGDLS and CDR2 is YYNGEE in the germline V gene. V lost 3 bases and J lost 1, with 7 bases in between. The CDR3 reads CASSATGNTEAFF. DNA of the CDR3: TGTGCCAGCAGCGCAACAGGGAACACTGAAGCTTTCTTT.

This clonotype was seen repeatedly, ten times or more. The CDR3 spells CASSLRVGLGAFF. DNA of the CDR3: TGTGCCAGCAGCTTGCGAGTCGGACTTGGGGCTTTCTTT. The chain employs TRBV5-6 and TRBJ1-1; no clear D. The CDR3 is 13 residues long. Germline-derived CDR1 and CDR2 are SGHDT and YYEEEE. The V and J ends lost 1 base and 11 bases respectively, with 15 bases between them.

This clonotype was seen at least ten times. The rearrangement links TRBV11-3 to TRBJ2-7, with 9 nucleotides matching TRBD1. From germline, CDR1 is SGHNT and CDR2 YENEEA. The junction had 4 bases not matched to a gene; V was cut back by 0 bases and J by 4 bases. The CDR3 length is 15 residues. CDR3 sequence: CASSLDGQGTYEQYF. CDR3 DNA sequence: TGTGCCAGCAGCTTAGACGGACAGGGGACTTACGAGCAGTACTTC.

This clonotype was seen at least ten times. The rearrangement uses TRBV12-3 or TRBV12-4 and TRBJ2-4; 9 bases line up with TRBD2. The CDR3 sequence is 15 residues long. V lost 1 base and J lost 6; bases outside the gene matches: 4. In DNA, the CDR3 is TGTGCCAGCAGTTTAGGGGGTAGCGGGGGAAACATTCAGTACTTC. Translation: CASSLGGSGGNIQYF.

This clonotype appeared many times. This chain connects TRBV6-1 to TRBJ1-5; D unclear. The CDR3 is 15 amino acids. V dropped 5 bases and J dropped 0 bases, with 11 bases sitting between them. Germline V gene data show CDR1 as MNHNS and CDR2 as SASEGT. The CDR3 region has the DNA TGTGCCAGCAGTAGGAGGGCTTATAGCAATCAGCCCCAGCATTTT. This translates into CASSRRAYSNQPQHF.

This clonotype was counted many times. This sequence joins TRBV19 and TRBJ1-2, with 8 bases lining up with TRBD1. Trimming took 5 bases from V and 4 from J; bases not matched to a gene: 9. The CDR3 has 15 residues. Germline CDR1 is LNHDA and CDR2 is SQIVND (reference sequence). The CDR3 loop is CASSSRQGTVYGYTF. In DNA, the CDR3 is TGTGCCAGTAGTTCCCGACAGGGGACGGTCTATGGCTACACCTTC.

The chain couples TRBV18 to TRBJ2-2; TRBD2 agrees at 13 bases. After removal of 3 bases from V and 0 bases from J, the junction contained 4 bases not matched to a gene. The CDR3 spans 18 residues. Germline V lookup: CDR1 KGHSH, CDR2 LQKENI. The CDR3 loop is CASSPGLAGVSNTGELFF. DNA for the CDR3: TGTGCCAGCTCACCCGGACTAGCGGGAGTCTCGAACACCGGGGAGCTGTTTTTT.